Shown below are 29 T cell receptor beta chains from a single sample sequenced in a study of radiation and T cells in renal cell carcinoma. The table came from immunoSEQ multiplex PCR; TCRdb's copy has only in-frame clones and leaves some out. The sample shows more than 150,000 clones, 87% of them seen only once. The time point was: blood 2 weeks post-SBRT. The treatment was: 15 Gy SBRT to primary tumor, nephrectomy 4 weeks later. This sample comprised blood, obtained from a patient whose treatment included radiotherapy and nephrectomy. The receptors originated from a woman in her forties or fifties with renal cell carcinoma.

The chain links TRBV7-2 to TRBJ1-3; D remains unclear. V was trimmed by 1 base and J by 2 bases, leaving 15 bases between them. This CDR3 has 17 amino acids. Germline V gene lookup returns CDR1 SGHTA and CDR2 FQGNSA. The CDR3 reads CASSLVPGSPAGNTIYF. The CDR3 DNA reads TGTGCCAGCAGCTTAGTCCCGGGGAGCCCTGCTGGAAACACCATATATTTT.

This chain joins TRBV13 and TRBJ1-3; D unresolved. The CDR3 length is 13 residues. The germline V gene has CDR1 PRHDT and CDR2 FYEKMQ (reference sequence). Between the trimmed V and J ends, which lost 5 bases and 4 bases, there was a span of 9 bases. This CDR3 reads CASSHLAGNTIYF. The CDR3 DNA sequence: TGTGCCAGCAGCCACTTAGCGGGAAACACCATATATTTT.

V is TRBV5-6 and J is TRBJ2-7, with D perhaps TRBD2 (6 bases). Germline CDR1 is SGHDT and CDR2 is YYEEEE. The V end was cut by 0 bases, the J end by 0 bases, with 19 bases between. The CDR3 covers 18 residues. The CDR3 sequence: CASSLVGYSGEASYEQYF. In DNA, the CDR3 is TGTGCCAGCAGCTTGGTCGGGTATTCTGGGGAGGCCTCCTACGAGCAGTACTTC.

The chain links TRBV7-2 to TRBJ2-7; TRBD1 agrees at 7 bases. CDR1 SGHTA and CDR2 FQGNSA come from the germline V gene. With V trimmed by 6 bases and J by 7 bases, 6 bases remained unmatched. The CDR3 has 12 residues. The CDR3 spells CASSSPRGEQYF. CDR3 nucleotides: TGTGCCAGCAGTTCGCCCAGGGGGGAGCAGTACTTC.

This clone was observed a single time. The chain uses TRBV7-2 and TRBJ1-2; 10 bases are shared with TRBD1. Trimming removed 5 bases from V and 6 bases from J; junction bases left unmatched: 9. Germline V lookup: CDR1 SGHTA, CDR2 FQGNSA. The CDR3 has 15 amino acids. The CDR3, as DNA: TGTGCCAGCAGCGGGCGGACAGGGGGGAGAGATGGCTACACCTTC. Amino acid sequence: CASSGRTGGRDGYTF.

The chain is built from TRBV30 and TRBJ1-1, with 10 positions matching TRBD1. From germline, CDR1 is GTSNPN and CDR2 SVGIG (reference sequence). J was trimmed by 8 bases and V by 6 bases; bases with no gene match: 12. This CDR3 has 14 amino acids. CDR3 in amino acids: CACPAPTGGGEAFF. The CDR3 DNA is TGTGCCTGCCCCGCGCCGACAGGGGGCGGGGAAGCTTTCTTT. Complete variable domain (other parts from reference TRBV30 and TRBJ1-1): SQTIHQWPATLVQPVGSPLSLECTVEGTSNPNLYWYRQAAGRGLQLLFYSVGIGQISSEVPQNLSASRPQDRQFILSSKKLLLSDSGFYLCACPAPTGGGEAFFGQGTRLTVV.

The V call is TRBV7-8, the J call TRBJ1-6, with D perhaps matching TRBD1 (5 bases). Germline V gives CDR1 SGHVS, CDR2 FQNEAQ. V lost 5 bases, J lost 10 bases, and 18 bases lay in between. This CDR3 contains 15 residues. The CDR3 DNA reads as TGTGCCAGCAGCCAAGCCGGGACCCAAGGGTCACCCCTCCACTTT. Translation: CASSQAGTQGSPLHF.

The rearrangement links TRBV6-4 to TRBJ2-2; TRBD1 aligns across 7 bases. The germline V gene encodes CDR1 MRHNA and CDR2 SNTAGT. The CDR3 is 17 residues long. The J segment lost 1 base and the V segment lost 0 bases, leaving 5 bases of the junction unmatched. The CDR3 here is CASSDSKWTGNTGELFF. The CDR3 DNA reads TGTGCCAGCAGTGACTCGAAATGGACAGGGAACACCGGGGAGCTGTTTTTT.

The CDR3 loop reads CASSQTGEGYEQYF. The CDR3 nucleotides read TGTGCCAGCAGCCAGACAGGGGAGGGCTACGAGCAGTACTTC. This chain joins TRBV5-8 and TRBJ2-7; tentatively, D is TRBD1 (8 bases). Trimming stripped 4 bases from V and 3 bases from J, with 14 bases between. Germline V lookup: CDR1 SGHTS, CDR2 YDEGEE. The CDR3 totals 14 residues. Based on the CDR3 plus reference TRBV5-8 and TRBJ2-7, the full variable domain is EAGVTQSPTHLIKTRGQQATLRCSPISGHTSVYWYQQALGLGLQFLLWYDEGEERNRGNFPPRFSGRQFPNYSSELNVNALELEDSALYLCASSQTGEGYEQYFGPGTRLTVT.

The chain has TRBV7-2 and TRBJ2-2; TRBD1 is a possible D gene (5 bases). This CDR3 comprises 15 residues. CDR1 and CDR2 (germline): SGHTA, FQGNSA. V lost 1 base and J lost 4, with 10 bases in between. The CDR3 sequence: CASSLGAGITGELFF. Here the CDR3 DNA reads TGTGCCAGCAGCTTAGGGGCAGGGATCACCGGGGAGCTGTTTTTT.

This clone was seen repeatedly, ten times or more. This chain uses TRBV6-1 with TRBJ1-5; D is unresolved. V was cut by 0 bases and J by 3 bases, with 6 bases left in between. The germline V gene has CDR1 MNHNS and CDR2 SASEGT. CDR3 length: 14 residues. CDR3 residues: CASSEALFNQPQHF. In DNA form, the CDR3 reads TGTGCCAGCAGTGAAGCCCTGTTCAATCAGCCCCAGCATTTT.

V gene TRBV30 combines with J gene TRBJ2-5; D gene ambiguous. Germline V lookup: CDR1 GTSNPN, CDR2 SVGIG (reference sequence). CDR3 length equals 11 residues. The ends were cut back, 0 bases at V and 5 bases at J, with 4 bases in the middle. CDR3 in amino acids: CAWSVSETQYF. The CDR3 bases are TGTGCCTGGAGTGTAAGTGAGACCCAGTACTTC.

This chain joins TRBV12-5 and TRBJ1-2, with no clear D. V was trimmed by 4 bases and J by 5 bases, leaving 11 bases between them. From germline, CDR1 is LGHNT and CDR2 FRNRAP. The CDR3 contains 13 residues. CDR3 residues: CASGSYERYGYTF. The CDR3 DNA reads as TGTGCTAGTGGTTCCTATGAGCGATATGGCTACACCTTC.

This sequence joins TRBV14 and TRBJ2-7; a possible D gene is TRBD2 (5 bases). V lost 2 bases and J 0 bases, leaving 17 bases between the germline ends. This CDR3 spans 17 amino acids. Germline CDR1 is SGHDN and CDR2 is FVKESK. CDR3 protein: CASSQTGNIVGSYEQYF. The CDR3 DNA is TGTGCCAGCAGCCAAACGGGGAACATAGTCGGCTCCTACGAGCAGTACTTC.

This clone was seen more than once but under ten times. CDR3 amino acids: CASRPTGITEAFF. In DNA, the CDR3 is TGTGCCAGCAGACCAACAGGGATCACTGAAGCTTTCTTT. This sequence joins TRBV7-2 and TRBJ1-1, with D perhaps TRBD1 (6 bases). Trimming took 6 bases from V and 4 from J, leaving 12 bases between them. Germline lookup yields CDR1 SGHTA and CDR2 FQGNSA. CDR3 length equals 13 residues.

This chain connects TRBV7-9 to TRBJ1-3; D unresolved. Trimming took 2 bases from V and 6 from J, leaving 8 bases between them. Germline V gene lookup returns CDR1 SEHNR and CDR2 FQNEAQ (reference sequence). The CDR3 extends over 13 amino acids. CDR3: CASSLSHENTIYF. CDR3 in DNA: TGTGCCAGCAGCTTAAGTCATGAAAACACCATATATTTT.

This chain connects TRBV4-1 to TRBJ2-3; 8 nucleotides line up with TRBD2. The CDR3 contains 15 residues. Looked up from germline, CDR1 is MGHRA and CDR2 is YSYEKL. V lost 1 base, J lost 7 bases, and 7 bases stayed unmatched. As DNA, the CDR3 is TGCGCCAGCAGCCAAGTTAGCGGGGTCGCGAATACGCAGTATTTT. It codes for CASSQVSGVANTQYF.

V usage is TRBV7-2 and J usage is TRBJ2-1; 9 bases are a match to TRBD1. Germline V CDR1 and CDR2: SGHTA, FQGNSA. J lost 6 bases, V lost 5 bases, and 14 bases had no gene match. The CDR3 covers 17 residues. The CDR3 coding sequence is TGTGCCAGCAGCACCTATAAAGGGACAGGGTTATTCAATGAGCAGTTCTTC. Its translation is CASSTYKGTGLFNEQFF.

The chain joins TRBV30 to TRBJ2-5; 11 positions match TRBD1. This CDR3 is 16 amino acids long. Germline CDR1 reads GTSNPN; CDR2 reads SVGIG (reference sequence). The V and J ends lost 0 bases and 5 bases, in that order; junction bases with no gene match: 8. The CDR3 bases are TGTGCCTGGAGTGTAAGAGGACAGGGGGCTCGGGAGACCCAGTACTTC. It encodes CAWSVRGQGARETQYF.

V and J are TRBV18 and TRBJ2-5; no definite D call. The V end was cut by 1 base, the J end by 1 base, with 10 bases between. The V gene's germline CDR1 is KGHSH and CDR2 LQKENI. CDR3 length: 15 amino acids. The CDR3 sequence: CASSPQKGSQETQYF. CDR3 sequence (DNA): TGTGCCAGCTCACCACAGAAGGGTAGCCAAGAGACCCAGTACTTC.

The CDR3 DNA sequence: TGTGCCAGCAGCTTGGAGGGCAGTAACACTGAAGCTTTCTTT. It codes for CASSLEGSNTEAFF. This chain links TRBV5-4 with TRBJ1-1; the D is unclear. Trimming removed 0 bases from V and 2 bases from J, with 8 bases in between. The length of the CDR3 is 14 residues. Germline V lookup: CDR1 SGHNT, CDR2 YYREEE (reference sequence). Variable domain in full (rest from reference TRBV5-4 and TRBJ1-1): ETGVTQSPTHLIKTRGQQVTLRCSSQSGHNTVSWYQQALGQGPQFIFQYYREEENGRGNFPPRFSGLQFPNYSSELNVNALELDDSALYLCASSLEGSNTEAFFGQGTRLTVV.

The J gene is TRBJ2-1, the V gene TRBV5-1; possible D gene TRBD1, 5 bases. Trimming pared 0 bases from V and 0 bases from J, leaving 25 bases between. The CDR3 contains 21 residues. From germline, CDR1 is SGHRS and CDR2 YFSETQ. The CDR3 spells CASSLGGPLTRAPSSYNEQFF. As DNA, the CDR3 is TGCGCCAGCAGCTTGGGGGGCCCGTTAACCAGGGCCCCCAGCTCCTACAATGAGCAGTTCTTC.

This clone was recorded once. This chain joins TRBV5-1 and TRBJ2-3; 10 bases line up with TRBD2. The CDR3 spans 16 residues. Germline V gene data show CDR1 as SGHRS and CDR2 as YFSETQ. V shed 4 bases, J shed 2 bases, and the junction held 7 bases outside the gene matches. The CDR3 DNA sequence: TGCGCCAGCAGCCCCCTTAGCGGGGGGAACACAGATACGCAGTATTTT. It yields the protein CASSPLSGGNTDTQYF. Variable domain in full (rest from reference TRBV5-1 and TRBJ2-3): KAGVTQTPRYLIKTRGQQVTLSCSPISGHRSVSWYQQTPGQGLQFLFEYFSETQRNKGNFPGRFSGRQFSNSRSEMNVSTLELGDSALYLCASSPLSGGNTDTQYFGPGTRLTVL.

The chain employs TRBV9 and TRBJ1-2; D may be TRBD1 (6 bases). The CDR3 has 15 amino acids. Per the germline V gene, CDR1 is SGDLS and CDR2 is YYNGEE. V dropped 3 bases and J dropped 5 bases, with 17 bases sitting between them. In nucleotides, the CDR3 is TGTGCCAGCAGCGGAGGACAGCCCAGTCTTTATGGCTACACCTTC. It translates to CASSGGQPSLYGYTF.

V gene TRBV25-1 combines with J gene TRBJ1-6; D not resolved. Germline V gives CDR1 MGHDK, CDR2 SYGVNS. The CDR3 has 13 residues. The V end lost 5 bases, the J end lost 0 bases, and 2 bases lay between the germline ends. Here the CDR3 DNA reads TGTGCCAGCAGTCCCTCCTATAATTCACCCCTCCACTTT. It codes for CASSPSYNSPLHF.

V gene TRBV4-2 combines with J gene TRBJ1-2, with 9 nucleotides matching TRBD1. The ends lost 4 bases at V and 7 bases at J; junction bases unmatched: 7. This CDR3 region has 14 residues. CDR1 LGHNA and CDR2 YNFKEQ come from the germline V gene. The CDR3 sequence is CASSPGDREFGYTF. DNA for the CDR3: TGTGCCAGCAGCCCAGGGGACAGGGAATTTGGCTACACCTTC.

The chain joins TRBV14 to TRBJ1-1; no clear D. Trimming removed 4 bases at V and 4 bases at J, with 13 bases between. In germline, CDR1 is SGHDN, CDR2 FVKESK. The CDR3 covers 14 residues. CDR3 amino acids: CASSLNRGSTEAFF. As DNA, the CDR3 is TGTGCCAGCAGCCTCAACCGGGGTTCCACTGAAGCTTTCTTT.

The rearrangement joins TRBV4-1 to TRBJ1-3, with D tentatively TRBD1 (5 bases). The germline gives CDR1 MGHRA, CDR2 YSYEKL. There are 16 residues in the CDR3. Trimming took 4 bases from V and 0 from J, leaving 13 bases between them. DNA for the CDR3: TGCGCCAGCAGCCGGGGCAGGGCTTTCTCTGGAAACACCATATATTTT. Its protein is CASSRGRAFSGNTIYF.

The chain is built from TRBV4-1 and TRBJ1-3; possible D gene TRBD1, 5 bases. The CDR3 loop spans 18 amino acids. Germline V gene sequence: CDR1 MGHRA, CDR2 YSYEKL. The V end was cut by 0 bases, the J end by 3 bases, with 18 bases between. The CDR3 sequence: CASSQDLVQGFRGNTIYF. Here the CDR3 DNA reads TGCGCCAGCAGCCAAGATCTTGTCCAGGGCTTTCGTGGAAACACCATATATTTT.